This entry lists 11 T cell receptor beta chains sequenced from one sample in a study of blood T cell repertoires in COVID-19. The repertoire was sequenced with immunoSEQ multiplex PCR; TCRdb's copy has only in-frame clones and lacks some. The table lists roughly 330,000 clones, 88% of them singletons, with over 4.5% in the top ten. The sequenced material came from PBMCs or T cells enriched from blood (not recorded which). The receptor source for this set is a young man who had recovered from COVID-19.

V gene TRBV14 combines with J gene TRBJ1-2; maybe TRBD1 (5 bases). Trimming took 0 bases from V and 4 from J, leaving 21 bases between them. This CDR3 spans 18 amino acids. Germline values: CDR1 SGHDN, CDR2 FVKESK. Here the CDR3 reads CASSQEYPRAGPFYGYTF. CDR3 DNA: TGTGCCAGCAGCCAAGAGTACCCTCGTGCGGGACCATTCTATGGCTACACCTTC.

The rearrangement uses TRBV3-1 (or the pseudogene TRBV3-2) and TRBJ1-4; 7 bases are a match to TRBD1. Per the germline V gene, CDR1 is LGHDT and CDR2 is YNNKEL (reference sequence). CDR3 length equals 14 residues. Trimming took 5 bases from V and 5 from J; bases not matched to a gene: 5. CDR3 coding DNA: TGTGCCAGCAGCTTGGGACAGATAAATGAAAAACTGTTTTTT. Translating gives CASSLGQINEKLFF.

This chain joins TRBV27 and TRBJ2-6; perhaps TRBD1 as D (6 bases). V was clipped by 2 bases and J by 4 bases, with 12 bases between them. The CDR3 sequence is 16 residues long. CDR1 MNHEY and CDR2 SMNVEV come from the germline V gene (reference sequence). CDR3 amino acids: CASSLGQLFGANVLTF. In nucleotides, the CDR3 is TGTGCCAGCAGTTTAGGACAGTTGTTCGGGGCCAACGTCCTGACTTTC.

J is TRBJ2-7 and V is TRBV28; weak D call: TRBD1 (6 bases). V gave up 6 bases and J gave up 4 bases, with 16 bases separating them. The CDR3 extends over 14 amino acids. CDR1 is MDHEN and CDR2 is SYDVKM in the germline V gene. CDR3 DNA sequence: TGTGCCAGCAGCAGACTGGACAGCCTATACGAGCAGTACTTC. Translating it yields CASSRLDSLYEQYF. Based on the CDR3 plus reference TRBV28 and TRBJ2-7, the full variable domain is DVKVTQSSRYLVKRTGEKVFLECVQDMDHENMFWYRQDPGLGLRLIYFSYDVKMKEKGDIPEGYSVSREKKERFSLILESASTNQTSMYLCASSRLDSLYEQYFGPGTRLTVT.

V and J are TRBV5-4 and TRBJ2-7; 7 bases are a match to TRBD2. After removal of 0 bases from V and 3 bases from J, the junction contained 0 bases not matched to a gene. CDR1 and CDR2 (germline): SGHNT, YYREEE (reference sequence). This CDR3 is built from 13 residues. For the CDR3, the DNA is TGTGCCAGCAGCTTGGGGGGGGGCTACGAGCAGTACTTC. Its protein is CASSLGGGYEQYF.

This chain connects TRBV6-5 to TRBJ2-7; 7 nucleotides agree with TRBD1. The CDR3 is 14 residues long. J gave up 2 bases and V 7 bases, and 8 bases lay outside the gene matches. The germline gives CDR1 MNHEY, CDR2 SVGAGI. Here the CDR3 reads CASNQQGLAYEQYF. The CDR3 nucleotides read TGTGCCAGCAATCAACAGGGGTTGGCCTACGAGCAGTACTTC.

The chain has TRBV19 and TRBJ2-1; 8 nucleotides agree with TRBD1. With V trimmed by 0 bases and J by 2 bases, 3 bases remained unmatched. Germline V gene sequence: CDR1 LNHDA, CDR2 SQIVND (reference sequence). The length of the CDR3 is 16 residues. CDR3 region: CASSIEDRVPYNEQFF. The CDR3 DNA reads TGTGCCAGTAGTATAGAGGACAGGGTTCCCTACAATGAGCAGTTCTTC.

V is TRBV2 and J is TRBJ1-5, with D tentatively TRBD1 (6 bases). The V end lost 6 bases, the J end lost 2 bases, and 11 bases lay between the germline ends. CDR3 size: 14 residues. The V gene's germline CDR1 is SNHLY and CDR2 FYNNEI. DNA of the CDR3: TGTGCCAGCAGGGGGGCAATGGGCAATCAGCCCCAGCATTTT. Its protein product is CASRGAMGNQPQHF.

The rearrangement links TRBV7-9 to TRBJ1-2; TRBD1 matches at 7 bases. The CDR3 runs 14 residues. V shed 4 bases and J 2 bases; nucleotides not matched to a gene: 4. Germline V CDR1 and CDR2: SEHNR, FQNEAQ (reference sequence). The CDR3: CASSSGQANYGYTF. CDR3 DNA: TGTGCCAGCAGCTCCGGACAGGCCAACTATGGCTACACCTTC.

The chain carries TRBV6-5 and TRBJ1-3; 11 bases agree with TRBD1. J gave up 8 bases and V 5 bases, and 2 bases lay outside the gene matches. The germline V gene encodes CDR1 MNHEY and CDR2 SVGAGI. This CDR3 comprises 13 residues. The CDR3 here is CASSTDRGHTIYF. The CDR3 DNA follows: TGTGCCAGCAGTACGGACAGGGGGCACACCATATATTTT.

J is TRBJ2-3 and V is TRBV9, with TRBD2 matching 12 bases. The CDR3 is 18 amino acids. The germline V gene encodes CDR1 SGDLS and CDR2 YYNGEE. J was trimmed by 0 bases and V by 4 bases; bases with no gene match: 9. The CDR3 DNA sequence: TGTGCCAGCAGCCCTGGACTAGCGGGGTTAACTAGCACAGATACGCAGTATTTT. Its translation is CASSPGLAGLTSTDTQYF.